What follows is one TCR beta chain and its context. Its specificity is not known. Other DNA sequences in the same sample also yield this CDR3. Trimming took 4 bases from V and 0 from J; bases not matched to a gene: 3. This CDR3 is built from 15 residues. Per germline, CDR1 MGHRA and CDR2 YSYEKL. The entry originates in a study of cytomegalovirus exposure and HLA in healthy donors. Study-level results: A later examination showed that TCR association rates differed by HLA locus, with DRB1 most and HLA-C fewest.

The PCR employed 60 Vbeta primers together with 13 Jbeta primers. Method: immunoSEQ multiplex PCR; TCRdb's copy keeps in-frame clones and lacks some. The sample carries some 180,000 clones, about 12% recorded once. Sample: PBMCs. The chain carries TRBV4-1 and TRBJ1-3; 7 nucleotides align to TRBD1. The source of this sequence is a man aged 45 to 65 in good health and CMV-seropositive. CDR3 nucleotides: TGCGCCAGCAGCCCTGGGACAGTCTCTGGAAACACCATATATTTT. It codes for CASSPGTVSGNTIYF.